Given below is one T cell receptor (beta chain) in context. Antigen unknown. CDR1 SQVTM and CDR2 ANQGSEA come from the germline V gene. V was pared by 7 bases and J by 5 bases, with 17 bases between. This CDR3 has 13 amino acids. Every bit of the isolated RNA underwent reverse transcription, so sequencing read expressed TCRB transcripts. Mean read depth for naive, central memory and regulatory T cell samples was 3.5 million or so reads. The method was immunoSEQ multiplex PCR; TCRdb's version includes in-frame clones alone and lacks a portion of them. The table shows tens of thousands of clones, with 49% occurring only once. The data stem from a study of beta chain features in type 1 diabetes. Study-level information: Across all samples, some 110 million sorted cells were examined. Study results and limitations: Type 1 diabetes patients had moderately but significantly shorter TCRB CDR3s in all four CD4+ subsets. Researchers caution that PCR might favor shorter templates, equally among patients and controls.

The receptor's source is a man younger than 40 with type 1 diabetes. The rearrangement joins TRBV29-1 to TRBJ1-1; D unresolved. What was sequenced was central memory CD4+ T cells from blood. The CDR3 loop is CSATSWGETEAFF. CDR3 nucleotides: TGCAGCGCTACTAGCTGGGGTGAGACTGAAGCTTTCTTT.